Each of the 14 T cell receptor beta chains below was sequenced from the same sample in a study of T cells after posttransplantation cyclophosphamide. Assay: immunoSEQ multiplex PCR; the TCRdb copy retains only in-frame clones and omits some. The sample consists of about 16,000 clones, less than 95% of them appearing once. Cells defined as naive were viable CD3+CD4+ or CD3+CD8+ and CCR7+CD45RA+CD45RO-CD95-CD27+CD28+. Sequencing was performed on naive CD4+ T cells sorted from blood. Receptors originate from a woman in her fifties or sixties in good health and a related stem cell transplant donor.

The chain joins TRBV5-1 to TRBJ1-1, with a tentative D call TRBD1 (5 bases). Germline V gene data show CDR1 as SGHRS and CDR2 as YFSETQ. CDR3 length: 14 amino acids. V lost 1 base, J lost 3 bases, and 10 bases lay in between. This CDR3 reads CASSLRGRYTEAFF. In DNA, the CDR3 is TGCGCCAGCAGCTTGCGGGGGAGGTACACTGAAGCTTTCTTT.

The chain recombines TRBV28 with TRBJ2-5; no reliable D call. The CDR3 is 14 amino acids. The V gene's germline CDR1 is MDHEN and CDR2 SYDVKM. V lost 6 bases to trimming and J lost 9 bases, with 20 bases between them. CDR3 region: CASRPHDTPQAQYF. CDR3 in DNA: TGTGCCAGCAGACCTCATGACACTCCCCAGGCCCAGTACTTC.

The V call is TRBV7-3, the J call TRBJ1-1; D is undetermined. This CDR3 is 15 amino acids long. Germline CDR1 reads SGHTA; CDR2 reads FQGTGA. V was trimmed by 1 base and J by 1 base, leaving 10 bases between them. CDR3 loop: CASSLSAGGNTEAFF. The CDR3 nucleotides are TGTGCCAGCAGCTTAAGTGCGGGAGGGAACACTGAAGCTTTCTTT.

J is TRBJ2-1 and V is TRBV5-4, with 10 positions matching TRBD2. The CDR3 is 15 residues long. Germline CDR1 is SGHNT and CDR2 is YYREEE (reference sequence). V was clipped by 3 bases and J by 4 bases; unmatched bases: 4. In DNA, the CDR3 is TGTGCCAGCAGCTGGACTAGCGGACCATACAATGAGCAGTTCTTC. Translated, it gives CASSWTSGPYNEQFF.

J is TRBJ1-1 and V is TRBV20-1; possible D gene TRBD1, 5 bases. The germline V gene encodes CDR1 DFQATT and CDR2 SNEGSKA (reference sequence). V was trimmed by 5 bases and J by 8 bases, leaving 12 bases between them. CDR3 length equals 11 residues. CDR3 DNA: TGCAGTGCTGTTCCACAGGTCGAAGCTTTCTTT. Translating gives CSAVPQVEAFF.

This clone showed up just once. In DNA, the CDR3 is TGTGCCTGGAACTGGAGAGTGAACACTGAAGCTTTCTTT. Translating it yields CAWNWRVNTEAFF. The chain recombines TRBV30 with TRBJ1-1; D is ambiguous. The V gene lost 4 bases and the J gene lost 0 bases, with 9 bases spanning the gap. This CDR3 comprises 13 residues. From germline, CDR1 is GTSNPN and CDR2 SVGIG (reference sequence). Supplemented by reference TRBV30 and TRBJ1-1, the full variable domain reads SQTIHQWPATLVQPVGSPLSLECTVEGTSNPNLYWYRQAAGRGLQLLFYSVGIGQISSEVPQNLSASRPQDRQFILSSKKLLLSDSGFYLCAWNWRVNTEAFFGQGTRLTVV.

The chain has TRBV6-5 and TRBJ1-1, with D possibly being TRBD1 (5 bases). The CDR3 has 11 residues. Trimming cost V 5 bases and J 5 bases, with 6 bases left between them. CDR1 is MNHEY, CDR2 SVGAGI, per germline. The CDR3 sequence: CASSRGTEAFF. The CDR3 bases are TGTGCCAGCAGTCGGGGGACTGAAGCTTTCTTT.

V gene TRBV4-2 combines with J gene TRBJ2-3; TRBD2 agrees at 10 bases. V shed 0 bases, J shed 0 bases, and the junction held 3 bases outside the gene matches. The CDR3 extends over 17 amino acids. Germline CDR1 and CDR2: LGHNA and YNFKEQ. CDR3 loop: CASSQDQAGGSTDTQYF. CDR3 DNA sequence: TGTGCCAGCAGCCAAGATCAAGCGGGAGGGAGCACAGATACGCAGTATTTT.

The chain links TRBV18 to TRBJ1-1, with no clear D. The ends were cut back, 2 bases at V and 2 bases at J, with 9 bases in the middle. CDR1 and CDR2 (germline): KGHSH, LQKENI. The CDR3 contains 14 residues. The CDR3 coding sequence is TGTGCCAGCTCACCAGCGTCAAGCAACACTGAAGCTTTCTTT. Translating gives CASSPASSNTEAFF.

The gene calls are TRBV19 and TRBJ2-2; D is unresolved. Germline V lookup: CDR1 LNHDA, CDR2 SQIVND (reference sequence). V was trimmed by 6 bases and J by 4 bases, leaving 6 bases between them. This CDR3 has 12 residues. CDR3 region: CASRRFTGELFF. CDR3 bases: TGTGCCAGTAGGAGATTCACCGGGGAGCTGTTTTTT.

The CDR3 spells CASSLGASGRRNEQFF. The CDR3 nucleotides read TGCGCCAGCAGCTTGGGGGCTAGCGGGAGGAGGAATGAGCAGTTCTTC. This rearrangement joins TRBV5-1 to TRBJ2-1; 11 nucleotides align to TRBD2. CDR3 length: 16 amino acids. Germline trimming cut 0 bases from V and 7 bases from J; bases unmatched to any gene: 6. Germline V gene lookup returns CDR1 SGHRS and CDR2 YFSETQ.

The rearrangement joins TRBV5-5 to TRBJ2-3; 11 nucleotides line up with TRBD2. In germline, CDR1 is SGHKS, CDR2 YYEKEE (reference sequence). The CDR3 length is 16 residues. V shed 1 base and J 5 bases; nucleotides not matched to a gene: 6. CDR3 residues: CASSLLVAGGRDTQYF. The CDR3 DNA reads TGTGCCAGCAGCTTGTTGGTAGCGGGAGGGCGAGATACGCAGTATTTT.

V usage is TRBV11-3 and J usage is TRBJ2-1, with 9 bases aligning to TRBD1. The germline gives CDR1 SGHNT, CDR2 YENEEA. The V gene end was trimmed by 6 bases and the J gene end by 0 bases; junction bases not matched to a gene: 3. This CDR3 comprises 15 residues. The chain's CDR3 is CASSGTGSSYNEQFF. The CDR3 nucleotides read TGTGCCAGCAGTGGGACAGGGAGCTCCTACAATGAGCAGTTCTTC.

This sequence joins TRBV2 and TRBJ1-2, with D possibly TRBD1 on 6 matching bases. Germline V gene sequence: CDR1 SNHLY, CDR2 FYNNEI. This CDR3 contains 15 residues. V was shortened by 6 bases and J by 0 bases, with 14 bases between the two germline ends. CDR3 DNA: TGTGCCAGCAGCCCACAGGGCCTTTCTAACTATGGCTACACCTTC. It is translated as CASSPQGLSNYGYTF.